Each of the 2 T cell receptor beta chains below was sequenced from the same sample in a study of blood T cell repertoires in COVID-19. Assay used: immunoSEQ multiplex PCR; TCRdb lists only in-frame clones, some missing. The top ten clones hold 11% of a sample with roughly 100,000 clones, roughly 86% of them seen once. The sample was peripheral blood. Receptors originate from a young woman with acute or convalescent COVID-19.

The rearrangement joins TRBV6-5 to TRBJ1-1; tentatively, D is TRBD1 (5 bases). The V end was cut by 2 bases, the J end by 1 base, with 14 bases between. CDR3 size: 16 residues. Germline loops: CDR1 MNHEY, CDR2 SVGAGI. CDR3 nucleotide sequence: TGTGCCAGCAGTTACGATCCCCGACAGCAGAACACTGAAGCTTTCTTT. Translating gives CASSYDPRQQNTEAFF.

The DNA for the CDR3 is TGCGCCAGCAGCCAAGATAGGGGTACGGGGGAGCTGTTTTTT. Its translation: CASSQDRGTGELFF. The V and J genes are TRBV4-1 and TRBJ2-2; a weak D match, TRBD1 (5 bases). Trimming took 0 bases from V and 8 from J, leaving 10 bases between them. The CDR3 has 14 residues. The germline V gene has CDR1 MGHRA and CDR2 YSYEKL.